This entry describes one T cell receptor beta chain. This clone came up once. Its target antigen remains unknown. No qualities accompany the bases; no much larger clone lies one base away. TCRbeta CDR3 regions were amplified from genomic DNA by means of the immunoSEQ Assay, a bias-controlled multiplex PCR. Under the source paper's analysis protocol: The number of nucleated cells in each sample was estimated from the amplification of reference gene primers within the assay. Sequence reads were collapsed and filtered to measure the absolute abundance of every unique TCRbeta CDR3 rearrangement. Productive Simpson clonality was computed per sample as the square root of Simpson's diversity index over productive rearrangements. Held by TCRdb, this immuneACCESS table contains in-frame sequences only and omits some clones. Under half of the omission traces to an unresolved V gene where checked; the cause of the rest is unknown. The V and J calls and the clone size are those of that table, but D and trimming were determined from the DNA. Across this sample there are 150,000 or so clones, with 83% seen only once. The top ten clones comprise roughly an eighth of the sample.

In Seattle, one collaborating source enrolled patients while the infection was active and tracked those patients longitudinally over the course of disease. The collaborating institutions used their own protocols to collect whole blood in K2EDTA tubes. For TCRbeta analysis, collaborators shipped samples in one of three forms: frozen whole blood, isolated PBMCs, or DNA extracted from either of those sample types. As encoded in the germline V gene, CDR1 is SGHRS while CDR2 is YFSETQ. From the cysteine through the phenylalanine, the CDR3 covers 15 amino acids. Solely the CDR3 DNA is kept, with 45 bases framed from the first base. Ends trimmed: V by 4 bases, J by 1 base; bases unmatched to a gene: 6. The data belong to a study of blood T cell repertoires in COVID-19 (dated by TCRdb to 2018 to 2020). For the study in its entirety: Samples covering the acute and convalescent phases of COVID-19 were provided by collaborators in the United States, Italy and Spain. The prospective study material was composed of cDNA or gDNA derived from T cells, B-cell-depleted T cells, or PBMCs. Deeply sampled blood TCRbeta repertoires from subjects exposed to, actively infected with, or recovered from COVID-19 were included in the dataset. The repertoires were made available in a free public database intended to serve as a resource for research on the immune response to SARS-CoV-2. Samples came from the ongoing ImmuneRACE study (first 160 participants) plus 1,254 subjects from 6 global collaborators. The sample metadata nearly always contained a de-identified subject ID, COVID-19 status, age in years and sex. HLA class I and class II types, where available, came from metadata supplied by the sample provider rather than from assay-based typing. General conclusions and limits of the study: The amount of clinical and demographic metadata varied by source and participant and was provided uncurated.

The sequencing sample was made of peripheral blood. The chain employs TRBV5-1 and TRBJ1-1; TRBD1 agrees with 8 junctional bases. The TCR was taken from an older woman with COVID-19, enrolled during active disease. In nucleotides, the sequence is TGCGCCAGCAGCAGGACCGGGACAGGGAACACTGAAGCTTTCTTT. It specifies CASSRTGTGNTEAFF.